Shown below are 27 T cell receptor beta chains from a single sample sequenced in a study of T cell repertoires in cytomegalovirus infection (dated by TCRdb to between 2018 and 2020). Which antigens these TCRs recognize remains unknown. Per the publication, the treatment or condition label means: in vitro stimulation with specific CMV peptide epitopes to enrich CMV-specific T cells. Instrument used: Illumina HiSeq 1500. TCRdb reanalyzed the raw reads on its own, using fastp at Q25 for trimming and MiXCR for clone calling, and kept in-frame beta chains. CDR3 protein duplicates are merged, each entry listing the most common genes and DNA. The sample profile shows 750,000 to 900,000 distinct CDR3 sequences; 25% to 35% of them were found once. In total, the top ten clones hold roughly 14% of the sample. The sequenced sample was cultured CD8+ T cells from PBMCs, obtained from culture after CMV antigen stimulation. Source of these receptors: a human donor in good health (CMV status not recorded). Some clones in this sample may be carry-over from other donors' samples.

This clonotype turned up a few times. V is TRBV5-1 and J is TRBJ2-3; TRBD2 might be the D (6 bases). Trimming took off 0 bases at V and 4 bases at J, with 6 bases between the two ends. From germline, CDR1 is SGHRS and CDR2 YFSETQ. This CDR3 has 13 amino acids. The CDR3 loop reads CASSLERADTQYF. The CDR3 DNA follows: TGCGCCAGCAGCTTGGAGCGGGCAGATACGCAGTATTTT.

V and J are TRBV27 and TRBJ2-1; 7 bases line up with TRBD2. V trimming: 2 bases; J trimming: 7 bases; junction bases outside the gene matches: 8. This CDR3 comprises 15 residues. Germline CDR1 MNHEY, CDR2 SMNVEV (reference sequence). The CDR3 DNA sequence: TGTGCCAGCAGTTTAGGGCTAGCGGCGTTAAATGAGCAGTTCTTC. Protein: CASSLGLAALNEQFF.

This clonotype was found many times. This chain joins TRBV6-5 and TRBJ2-1; D is uncertain. Germline CDR1 reads MNHEY; CDR2 reads SVGAGI. CDR3 size: 14 residues. Trimming removed 0 bases at V and 0 bases at J, with 3 bases between. In DNA form, the CDR3 reads TGTGCCAGCAGTTACTCGAGCTCCTACAATGAGCAGTTCTTC. Protein: CASSYSSSYNEQFF.

The rearrangement links TRBV27 to TRBJ2-3; maybe TRBD1 (6 bases). V lost 7 bases to trimming and J lost 1 base, with 9 bases between them. The CDR3 is 13 residues long. Germline V gene lookup returns CDR1 MNHEY and CDR2 SMNVEV (reference sequence). CDR3 sequence (DNA): TGTGCCAGCAACAACAGGGGCACAGATACGCAGTATTTT. Protein sequence: CASNNRGTDTQYF.

CDR3: CASSPQAGGENIQYF. The CDR3 coding sequence is TGTGCCAGCAGTCCGCAGGCGGGCGGGGAAAACATTCAGTACTTC. The gene calls are TRBV12-3 or TRBV12-4 and TRBJ2-4; the D gene is possibly TRBD2 (6 bases). The length of the CDR3 is 15 residues. Trimming removed 5 bases from V and 5 bases from J, with 16 bases in between.

J is TRBJ2-3 and V is TRBV12-3 or TRBV12-4, with TRBD2 as a possible D gene (7 bases). V was shortened by 1 base and J by 4 bases, with 12 bases between the two germline ends. CDR3 length: 15 amino acids. The CDR3 reads CASSLVRGASDTQYF. Here the CDR3 DNA reads TGTGCCAGCAGTTTAGTTCGGGGGGCATCAGATACGCAGTATTTT.

This clonotype has only a few counts. The chain is built from TRBV3-1 and TRBJ2-7, with 9 bases matching TRBD1. Germline V gene data show CDR1 as LGHDT and CDR2 as YNNKEL (reference sequence). The CDR3 runs to 19 residues. Trimming removed 0 bases from V and 4 bases from J; junction bases left unmatched: 16. The CDR3 is CASSQDWELRTGVLYEQYF. As DNA, the CDR3 is TGTGCCAGCAGCCAAGATTGGGAACTCAGGACAGGGGTCCTATACGAGCAGTACTTC.

The chain couples TRBV10-3 to TRBJ2-3; D assignment may be TRBD1 or TRBD2 (6 bases each). Germline V gene data show CDR1 as ENHRY and CDR2 as SYGVKD. The CDR3 extends over 16 amino acids. Trimming pared 0 bases from V and 1 base from J, leaving 11 bases between. The DNA for the CDR3 is TGTGCCATCAGTGAGTCAGAAGGGGGGCGCACAGATACGCAGTATTTT. Translating it yields CAISESEGGRTDTQYF.

This clonotype was seen a few times. The chain employs TRBV11-2 and TRBJ1-1; D may be TRBD1 (5 bases). V was shortened by 7 bases and J by 4 bases, with 13 bases between the two germline ends. In germline, CDR1 is SGHAT, CDR2 FQNNGV. The CDR3 has 13 amino acids. CDR3 sequence: CASINGGGTEAFF. The DNA of the CDR3 is TGTGCCAGCATCAATGGGGGTGGCACTGAAGCTTTCTTT.

This chain links TRBV24-1 with TRBJ2-5; D may match TRBD1 or TRBD2 (5 bases each). CDR3 length: 20 amino acids. CDR1 KGHDR and CDR2 SFDVKD come from the germline V gene. Trimming stripped 3 bases from V and 5 bases from J, with 30 bases between. The CDR3: CATSDPARSTGTQLEETQYF. CDR3 DNA: TGTGCCACCAGTGATCCAGCGAGGTCTACCGGGACGCAATTGGAGGAGACCCAGTACTTC.

The chain is built from TRBV20-1 and TRBJ2-6; D could derive from TRBD1 or TRBD2 (5 bases each). The V gene's germline CDR1 is DFQATT and CDR2 SNEGSKA (reference sequence). V shed 7 bases and J shed 4 bases, with 17 bases lying between them. CDR3 length: 15 amino acids. The chain's CDR3 is CSGWDGLRGANVLTF. Here the CDR3 DNA reads TGCAGTGGATGGGACGGGCTCCGAGGGGCCAACGTCCTGACTTTC.

With respect to this clonotype: The germline gene is not matched at one end of the junction; a read error may be the cause. V gene TRBV7-9 combines with J gene TRBJ1-3; D remains unclear. Germline V lookup: CDR1 SEHNR, CDR2 FQNEAQ (reference sequence). This CDR3 comprises 15 residues. CDR3: CASSIQQLSGNTMYF. CDR3 in DNA: TGTGCCAGCAGCATCCAACAGTTGTCTGGAAACACCATGTATTTT.

This clonotype came up a few times. In nucleotides, the CDR3 is TGTGCCAGCAGTCTAAACCAGGGCACTGAAGCTTTCTTT. Translated, it gives CASSLNQGTEAFF. V is TRBV14 and J is TRBJ1-1, with D possibly being TRBD1 (5 bases). Trimming removed 6 bases from V and 4 bases from J, with 12 bases in between. The germline V gene has CDR1 SGHDN and CDR2 FVKESK. This CDR3 is 13 amino acids long.

The rearrangement joins TRBV29-1 to TRBJ2-7; D is possibly TRBD1 (6 bases). Germline CDR1 and CDR2: SQVTM and ANQGSEA. There are 11 residues in the CDR3. V lost 5 bases, J lost 3 bases, and 8 bases lay in between. CDR3 amino acids: CSVTDSYEQYF. CDR3 nucleotides: TGCAGCGTTACGGACAGCTACGAGCAGTACTTC.

This clonotype was seen repeatedly, ten times or more. The V and J genes are TRBV7-6 and TRBJ1-2; D call uncertain. Germline V gene sequence: CDR1 SGHVS, CDR2 FNYEAQ. With 2 bases removed from V and 7 bases from J, the gap between germline ends came to 11 bases. The CDR3 has 13 amino acids. CDR3 protein: CASSLTVELGYTF. The CDR3 region has the DNA TGTGCCAGCAGCTTAACGGTGGAGCTTGGCTACACCTTC.

The chain joins TRBV20-1 to TRBJ2-3; 11 bases fit TRBD1. The trim removed 3 bases at V and 6 bases at J, leaving 8 bases unmatched. Germline V gene data show CDR1 as DFQATT and CDR2 as SNEGSKA (reference sequence). This CDR3 comprises 15 residues. The CDR3 reads CSARRTGGFFDTQYF. The CDR3 DNA sequence: TGCAGTGCTAGGCGGACAGGGGGCTTCTTCGATACGCAGTATTTT.

The V call is TRBV19, the J call TRBJ1-5; 11 bases fit TRBD1. CDR1 is LNHDA, CDR2 SQIVND, per germline (reference sequence). This CDR3 is built from 15 residues. The trim removed 4 bases at V and 8 bases at J, leaving 7 bases unmatched. CDR3 region: CASSNGQGAMEPQHF. The CDR3 nucleotides read TGTGCCAGTAGTAACGGACAGGGGGCAATGGAGCCCCAGCATTTT.

This sequence joins TRBV19 and TRBJ2-3; TRBD1 agrees at 10 bases. From germline, CDR1 is LNHDA and CDR2 SQIVND (reference sequence). This CDR3 has 15 residues. Trimming cost V 10 bases and J 6 bases; bases outside gene matches: 13. CDR3 sequence: CANREGTGDIDTQYF. The CDR3 DNA reads as TGTGCCAATAGAGAAGGGACAGGGGATATCGATACGCAGTATTTT.

In this sample, this clonotype turned up a few times. The rearrangement links TRBV7-9 to TRBJ1-2, with TRBD1 identical over 7 bases. CDR1 is SEHNR and CDR2 is FQNEAQ in the germline V gene (reference sequence). CDR3 length equals 15 residues. J gave up 4 bases and V 4 bases, and 9 bases lay outside the gene matches. The CDR3 DNA reads as TGTGCCAGCAGCTCCGGGACAGCGATATCCTATGGCTACACCTTC. Amino acid sequence: CASSSGTAISYGYTF.

This clonotype was recorded at least ten times. The chain links TRBV6-5 to TRBJ1-1; D might be TRBD1 (6 bases). V was trimmed by 2 bases and J by 4 bases, leaving 8 bases between them. The CDR3 is 13 amino acids. Germline V CDR1 and CDR2: MNHEY, SVGAGI. CDR3 sequence (DNA): TGTGCCAGCAGTTACGGAGGGGGCACTGAAGCTTTCTTT. This encodes CASSYGGGTEAFF.

The V call is TRBV7-2, the J call TRBJ2-5; D possibly corresponds to TRBD1 (6 bases). The CDR3 runs 15 residues. CDR1 is SGHTA and CDR2 is FQGNSA in the germline V gene. The V end lost 3 bases, the J end lost 5 bases, and 16 bases lay between the germline ends. The CDR3, as DNA: TGTGCCAGCAGCTTTGTCGGTTGGGGGCGGGAGACCCAGTACTTC. As protein: CASSFVGWGRETQYF.

Of note for this clonotype: No conserved phenylalanine or tryptophan is present at the end of the CDR3, so a read error is the likely explanation. The limits of the CDR3 on the DNA are not certain, so only TCRdb's listed CDR3 is given. The chain is built from TRBV7-2 and TRBJ1-5; TRBD1 is the table's D call, not checked against the DNA. The CDR3 numbers 14 amino acids, ends counted. Germline V gene sequence: CDR1 SGHTA, CDR2 FQGNSA. CDR3 in amino acids: CASSSGQGNQPQQC.

This rearrangement joins TRBV7-9 to TRBJ1-1; a possible D gene is TRBD1 (6 bases). The length of the CDR3 is 16 residues. CDR1 SEHNR and CDR2 FQNEAQ come from the germline V gene (reference sequence). V gave up 1 base and J gave up 4 bases, with 16 bases separating them. In DNA, the CDR3 is TGTGCCAGCAGCTTAGGGGGGGTCGGCAGGGGCACTGAAGCTTTCTTT. As protein: CASSLGGVGRGTEAFF.

The chain employs TRBV9 and TRBJ1-6; TRBD1 agrees at 8 bases. Per germline, CDR1 SGDLS and CDR2 YYNGEE. Trimming took 2 bases from V and 6 from J; bases not matched to a gene: 7. This CDR3 comprises 16 residues. The CDR3 sequence: CASSVGQGEGNSPLHF. The CDR3 DNA reads TGTGCCAGCAGCGTCGGACAGGGTGAGGGTAATTCACCCCTCCACTTT.

V and J are TRBV2 and TRBJ1-2; D is undetermined. There are 12 residues in the CDR3. Trimming took off 11 bases at V and 2 bases at J, with 12 bases between the two ends. Germline CDR1 SNHLY, CDR2 FYNNEI. The CDR3 spells CAGSRGNYGYTF. Here the CDR3 DNA reads TGTGCCGGATCCCGAGGGAACTATGGCTACACCTTC.

The chain is built from TRBV7-6 and TRBJ2-1, with 15 bases identical to TRBD2. V was clipped by 2 bases and J by 0 bases; unmatched bases: 2. Germline V gene data show CDR1 as SGHVS and CDR2 as FNYEAQ. CDR3 length: 18 residues. In DNA form, the CDR3 reads TGTGCCAGCAGCTTAAGGGGACTAGCGGGGGGCTCCTACAATGAGCAGTTCTTC. It codes for CASSLRGLAGGSYNEQFF.

V gene TRBV6-6 combines with J gene TRBJ1-2; no reliable D call. Trimming removed 5 bases from V and 0 bases from J, with 19 bases in between. The CDR3 has 17 amino acids. Germline values: CDR1 MNHNY, CDR2 SVGAGI (reference sequence). CDR3 loop: CASSESARAIANYGYTF. CDR3 sequence (DNA): TGTGCCAGCAGTGAGTCTGCTAGGGCCATAGCTAACTATGGCTACACCTTC.